A single sample gave rise to the 7 T cell receptor beta chains below, sequenced in a study of response to subunit inactivated influenza vaccine. TCRdb itself ran the RT-PCR reads through MiXCR, one entry per CDR3 protein. The sample carries 150,000 to 200,000 distinct CDR3 sequences, about 10% recorded once. This specimen consisted of CD8+ T cells sorted from PBMCs, obtained about 23 months after vaccination. The receptors were sampled from a man between 45 and 75 years old who received an inactivated influenza vaccine.

This clonotype was seen more than once but under ten times. The chain employs TRBV4-3 and TRBJ2-5; D assignment may be TRBD1 or TRBD2 (5 bases each). Trimming left V 1 base short and J 2 bases short, with 11 bases between. Per the germline V gene, CDR1 is LGHNA and CDR2 is YSLEER. The CDR3 is made up of 15 amino acids. The CDR3 DNA reads TGCGCCAGCAGCCAAGTAGCAGGGAGTCAAGAGACCCAGTACTTC. Its protein is CASSQVAGSQETQYF.

This clonotype has more than one count but fewer than ten. This chain joins TRBV7-3 and TRBJ1-1, with D maybe TRBD1 (5 bases). With 2 bases removed from V and 4 bases from J, the gap between germline ends came to 14 bases. Germline-derived CDR1 and CDR2 are SGHTA and FQGTGA. This CDR3 spans 15 amino acids. The CDR3 DNA reads as TGTGCCAGCAGCTTATCCGGGGGGGGAGGCACTGAAGCTTTCTTT. Translation gives CASSLSGGGGTEAFF.

CDR3: CSARGGRTPYNEQFF. CDR3 coding DNA: TGCAGTGCTAGGGGTGGTAGAACTCCCTACAATGAGCAGTTCTTC. The chain combines TRBV20-1 with TRBJ2-1; D is undetermined. This CDR3 spans 15 amino acids. Trimming removed 3 bases at V and 2 bases at J, with 14 bases between. CDR1 is DFQATT and CDR2 is SNEGSKA in the germline V gene (reference sequence).

This clonotype came up a few times. This chain uses TRBV10-3 with TRBJ2-3, with 10 positions matching TRBD2. The germline V gene encodes CDR1 ENHRY and CDR2 SYGVKD. Trimming took 10 bases from V and 0 from J; bases not matched to a gene: 4. CDR3 size: 14 residues. The CDR3 protein is CASRTSGSTDTQYF. CDR3 coding DNA: TGTGCCAGCAGGACTAGCGGTAGCACAGATACGCAGTATTTT.

V and J are TRBV7-9 and TRBJ1-2; maybe TRBD1 (5 bases). Trimming removed 5 bases from V and 7 bases from J, with 23 bases in between. The CDR3 is 16 residues long. Germline values: CDR1 SEHNR, CDR2 FQNEAQ (reference sequence). The CDR3 DNA sequence: TGTGCCAGCAGCCCTTACCGGGACTCCCGTTCGCGTGGCTACACCTTC. Translating gives CASSPYRDSRSRGYTF.

In its sample, this clonotype was seen a few times. V is TRBV5-8 and J is TRBJ2-1; possibly TRBD2 for D (5 bases). The CDR3 covers 15 residues. Germline values: CDR1 SGHTS, CDR2 YDEGEE. V dropped 5 bases and J dropped 2 bases, with 14 bases sitting between them. The CDR3 sequence is CASRVAASPYNEQFF. CDR3 DNA: TGTGCCAGCAGGGTTGCGGCTAGCCCCTACAATGAGCAGTTCTTC.

This clonotype was seen a handful of times. This chain joins TRBV13 and TRBJ1-3; D is unclear. Germline loops: CDR1 PRHDT, CDR2 FYEKMQ (reference sequence). Trimming cost V 1 base and J 0 bases, with 7 bases left between them. This CDR3 is built from 15 residues. The CDR3 coding sequence is TGTGCCAGCAGCTTAGAATTGACCTCTGGAAACACCATATATTTT. Translated: CASSLELTSGNTIYF.